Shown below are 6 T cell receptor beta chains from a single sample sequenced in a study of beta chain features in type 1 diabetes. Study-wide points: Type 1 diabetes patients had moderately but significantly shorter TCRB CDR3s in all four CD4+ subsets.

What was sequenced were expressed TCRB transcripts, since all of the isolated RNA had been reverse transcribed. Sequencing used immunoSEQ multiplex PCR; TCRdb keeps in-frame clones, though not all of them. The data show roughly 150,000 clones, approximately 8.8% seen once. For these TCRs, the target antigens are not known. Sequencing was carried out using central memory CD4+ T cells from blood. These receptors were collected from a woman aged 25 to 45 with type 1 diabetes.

As DNA, the CDR3 is TGTGCCAGCAGGCCGACAGGGTCTATCGAAGCGGGCTACACCTTC. This encodes CASRPTGSIEAGYTF. The genes are TRBV28 and TRBJ1-2; TRBD1 matches 7 bases. Looked up from germline, CDR1 is MDHEN and CDR2 is SYDVKM. The length of the CDR3 is 15 residues. Unmatched junction bases numbered 15, after V lost 6 bases and J lost 8 bases.

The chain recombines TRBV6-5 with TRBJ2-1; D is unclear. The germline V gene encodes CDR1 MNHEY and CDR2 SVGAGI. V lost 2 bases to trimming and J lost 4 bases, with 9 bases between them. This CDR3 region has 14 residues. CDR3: CASSYMVTYNEQFF. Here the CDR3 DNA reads TGTGCCAGCAGTTACATGGTCACTTACAATGAGCAGTTCTTC.

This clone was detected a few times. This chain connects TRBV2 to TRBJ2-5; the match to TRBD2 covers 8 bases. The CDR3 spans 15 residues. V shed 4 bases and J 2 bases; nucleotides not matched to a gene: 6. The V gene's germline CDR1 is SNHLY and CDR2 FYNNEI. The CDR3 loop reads CASSVYQREQETQYF. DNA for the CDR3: TGTGCCAGCAGTGTTTACCAGCGGGAGCAAGAGACCCAGTACTTC. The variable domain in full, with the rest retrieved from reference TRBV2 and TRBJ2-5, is EPEVTQTPSHQVTQMGQEVILRCVPISNHLYFYWYRQILGQKVEFLVSFYNNEISEKSEIFDDQFSVERPDGSNFTLKIRSTKLEDSAMYFCASSVYQREQETQYFGPGTRLLVL.

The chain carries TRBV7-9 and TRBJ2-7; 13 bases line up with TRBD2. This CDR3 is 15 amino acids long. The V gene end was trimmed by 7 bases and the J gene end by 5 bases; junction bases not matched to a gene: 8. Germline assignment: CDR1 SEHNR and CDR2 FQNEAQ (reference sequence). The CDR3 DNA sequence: TGTGCCAGCACCCGACTAGCGGGAGGAGCGGACGAGCAGTACTTC. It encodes CASTRLAGGADEQYF.

The CDR3 loop reads CASSGPPGENTEAFF. The CDR3 nucleotides read TGTGCCAGCAGTGGCCCCCCGGGGGAGAACACTGAAGCTTTCTTT. V and J are TRBV25-1 and TRBJ1-1; maybe TRBD1 (5 bases). The V end lost 4 bases, the J end lost 1 base, and 13 bases lay between the germline ends. The V gene's germline CDR1 is MGHDK and CDR2 SYGVNS. CDR3 length equals 15 residues.

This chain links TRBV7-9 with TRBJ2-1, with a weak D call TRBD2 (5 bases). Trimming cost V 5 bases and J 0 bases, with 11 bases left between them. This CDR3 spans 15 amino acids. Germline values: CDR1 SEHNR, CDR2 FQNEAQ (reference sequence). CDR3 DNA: TGTGCCAGCAGCCCGTCTAGCCTCTCCTACAATGAGCAGTTCTTC. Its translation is CASSPSSLSYNEQFF.